This T cell receptor (beta chain) appears in the sequencing data of a study of cytomegalovirus exposure and HLA in healthy donors. Study-wide results and limits: Some TCR beta chains (164 of them) were listed as cytomegalovirus-associated. In an earlier analysis, most TCR beta V segments were productive about 87% or about 30% of the time. High sensitivity and specificity were reportedly achieved when the classifier diagnosed cytomegalovirus status.

A note on this clone: Its target is not known.

Looked up from germline, CDR1 is MNHEY and CDR2 is SVGAGI. Losses at the gene ends were 2 bases for V and 3 bases for J; bases not matched to a gene: 5. The length of the CDR3 is 16 residues. PCR was performed using 60 Vbeta and 13 Jbeta primers. Measured with immunoSEQ multiplex PCR; TCRdb has only the in-frame clones, and not every one. The sample gives a few hundred thousand clones, nearly 95% of which show up once; around 1.7% is in the top ten. This TCR was sampled from a girl aged 2-10 years in good health and CMV-seronegative. The material sequenced was PBMCs. This chain joins TRBV6-5 and TRBJ2-1; 9 bases are shared with TRBD1. The CDR3 DNA reads TGTGCCAGCAGTTACGGGACAGGGTTAATCTACAATGAGCAGTTCTTC. This sequence encodes CASSYGTGLIYNEQFF.